This passage covers 25 T cell receptor beta chains from one sample sequenced in a study of cytomegalovirus exposure and HLA in healthy donors. Researchers ran the PCR with 60 Vbeta and 13 Jbeta primers. Using immunoSEQ multiplex PCR, the repertoire was profiled, and TCRdb retains in-frame clones only, with some absent. The sample holds 95,000 to 150,000 clones, about 80% seen once. Sequences were obtained from PBMCs. Receptors originate from a man aged 40-50 years in good health and CMV-seronegative.

This clone was seen only a few times. J is TRBJ2-7 and V is TRBV6-5; D possibly corresponds to TRBD1 (5 bases). The CDR3 is made up of 13 amino acids. Germline values: CDR1 MNHEY, CDR2 SVGAGI. V was clipped by 2 bases and J by 3 bases, with 8 bases between them. For the CDR3, the DNA is TGTGCCAGCAGTTACAACAGGAACTACGAGCAGTACTTC. This sequence encodes CASSYNRNYEQYF.

The chain uses TRBV7-2 and TRBJ2-7; the match to TRBD1 covers 9 bases. Trimming took 3 bases from V and 3 from J; bases not matched to a gene: 6. The CDR3 runs 15 residues. Germline CDR1 and CDR2: SGHTA and FQGNSA. CDR3 sequence (DNA): TGTGCCAGCAGCTTTCAGTACAGGGGGCTCTACGAGCAGTACTTC. The encoded protein is CASSFQYRGLYEQYF.

This chain uses TRBV7-8 with TRBJ2-6; weak D call: TRBD1 (6 bases). This CDR3 comprises 16 residues. V was trimmed by 5 bases and J by 5 bases, leaving 16 bases between them. Per the germline V gene, CDR1 is SGHVS and CDR2 is FQNEAQ. The CDR3 sequence is CASSLGQSLRANVLTF. CDR3 in DNA: TGTGCCAGCAGCCTCGGACAGTCGCTTCGGGCCAACGTCCTGACTTTC.

This sequence joins TRBV4-3 and TRBJ2-2; 10 bases line up with TRBD1. With 3 bases clipped from V and 3 bases from J, the junction kept 7 bases outside the gene matches. CDR3 length: 17 residues. Looked up from germline, CDR1 is LGHNA and CDR2 is YSLEER. The CDR3 DNA follows: TGCGCCAGCAGCCACATCGGACAGGGGGATTACACCGGGGAGCTGTTTTTT. Its translation: CASSHIGQGDYTGELFF.

This chain links TRBV10-3 with TRBJ1-2, with D possibly TRBD1 on 5 matching bases. V was clipped by 0 bases and J by 14 bases, with 19 bases between them. The CDR3 has 14 residues. Germline V gene lookup returns CDR1 ENHRY and CDR2 SYGVKD. The CDR3 sequence is CAISESSVGGGRTF. The CDR3 nucleotides read TGTGCCATCAGTGAGTCAAGCGTAGGCGGGGGGAGAACCTTC.

V gene TRBV6-6 combines with J gene TRBJ1-1; D ambiguous. V was shortened by 6 bases and J by 1 base, with 12 bases between the two germline ends. CDR1 is MNHNY and CDR2 is SVGAGI in the germline V gene (reference sequence). The CDR3 totals 14 residues. DNA for the CDR3: TGTGCCAGCAGCCTCTGGCCCACGAACACTGAAGCTTTCTTT. It is translated as CASSLWPTNTEAFF.

In this sample, this clone turned up a few times. The chain recombines TRBV11-2 with TRBJ1-2, with D possibly matching TRBD1 (5 bases). Per the germline V gene, CDR1 is SGHAT and CDR2 is FQNNGV. Between the trimmed V and J ends, which lost 3 bases and 8 bases, there was a span of 13 bases. The CDR3 extends over 13 amino acids. The DNA of the CDR3 is TGTGCCAGCAGCTTCGGGGGTTCAGGAGGCTACACCTTC. Protein product: CASSFGGSGGYTF.

In nucleotides, the CDR3 is TGTGCCAGCAGCTTATCGTTCGGGGGATCTGCACCCCTCCACTTT. Amino acid sequence: CASSLSFGGSAPLHF. This chain connects TRBV7-2 to TRBJ1-6, with D possibly being TRBD1 (5 bases). Germline CDR1 is SGHTA and CDR2 is FQGNSA. The V end lost 2 bases, the J end lost 11 bases, and 16 bases lay between the germline ends. The CDR3 spans 15 residues.

V and J are TRBV6-5 and TRBJ2-7, with 10 bases matching TRBD1. CDR1 and CDR2 from the germline V gene are MNHEY and SVGAGI. After removal of 5 bases from V and 4 bases from J, the junction contained 5 bases not matched to a gene. The CDR3 spans 14 residues. The CDR3 loop is CASSPRQGAYEQYF. CDR3 bases: TGTGCCAGCAGTCCAAGACAGGGGGCTTACGAGCAGTACTTC.

The chain recombines TRBV13 with TRBJ1-5; D gene unclear. V shed 2 bases and J shed 1 base, with 9 bases lying between them. The CDR3 sequence is 15 residues long. In germline, CDR1 is PRHDT, CDR2 FYEKMQ (reference sequence). CDR3 sequence: CASSLLAASNQPQHF. The CDR3, as DNA: TGTGCCAGCAGCTTATTGGCGGCCAGCAATCAGCCCCAGCATTTT.

This clone came up once. The CDR3 nucleotides read TGTGCCATCAGTGTAGCGGGTGAAGGCTACGAGCAGTACTTC. This encodes CAISVAGEGYEQYF. The rearrangement joins TRBV10-3 to TRBJ2-7; 7 positions match TRBD2. The V and J ends lost 4 bases and 3 bases, in that order; junction bases with no gene match: 6. Germline loops: CDR1 ENHRY, CDR2 SYGVKD. The CDR3 loop spans 14 amino acids.

This clone was observed a single time. The rearrangement links TRBV30 to TRBJ1-1, with 8 bases fitting TRBD1. Unmatched junction bases numbered 5, after V lost 8 bases and J lost 3 bases. Germline loops: CDR1 GTSNPN, CDR2 SVGIG (reference sequence). The CDR3 is 12 residues long. As DNA, the CDR3 is TGTGCCCGGACAGGGCACGACACTGAAGCTTTCTTT. It translates to CARTGHDTEAFF. Together with reference TRBV30 and TRBJ1-1, the CDR3 gives the full variable domain: SQTIHQWPATLVQPVGSPLSLECTVEGTSNPNLYWYRQAAGRGLQLLFYSVGIGQISSEVPQNLSASRPQDRQFILSSKKLLLSDSGFYLCARTGHDTEAFFGQGTRLTVV.

The chain links TRBV5-4 to TRBJ1-6, with TRBD1 as a possible D gene (5 bases). Germline V gene data show CDR1 as SGHNT and CDR2 as YYREEE (reference sequence). The CDR3 loop spans 18 amino acids. Trimming removed 1 base at V and 7 bases at J, with 21 bases between. DNA of the CDR3: TGTGCCAGCAGCTTGAAATCAGGGTTGGTTAGAAAAAATTCACCCCTCCACTTT. Residues: CASSLKSGLVRKNSPLHF.

In its sample, this clone was seen once. This chain uses TRBV19 with TRBJ2-6; 10 bases are a match to TRBD1. Losses at the gene ends were 7 bases for V and 2 bases for J; bases not matched to a gene: 8. This CDR3 has 17 amino acids. Germline assignment: CDR1 LNHDA and CDR2 SQIVND (reference sequence). The CDR3 spells CASTPFDRGPGANVLTF. CDR3 sequence (DNA): TGTGCCAGTACGCCGTTCGACAGGGGGCCTGGGGCCAACGTCCTGACTTTC.

This clone was seen a single time. V is TRBV7-9 and J is TRBJ2-2; a weak D match, TRBD2 (7 bases). V was trimmed by 2 bases and J by 7 bases, leaving 20 bases between them. The V gene's germline CDR1 is SEHNR and CDR2 FQNEAQ (reference sequence). This CDR3 has 17 amino acids. Here the CDR3 reads CASSLIPGGRAYGELFF. CDR3 nucleotide sequence: TGTGCCAGCAGCTTAATCCCGGGGGGCCGGGCTTACGGGGAGCTGTTTTTT.

As for this clone: Other nucleotide sequences from this sample produce the same CDR3. The V gene is TRBV4-2, the J gene TRBJ2-7; perhaps TRBD1 as D (7 bases). Looked up from germline, CDR1 is LGHNA and CDR2 is YNFKEQ. V lost 1 base and J lost 0, with 10 bases in between. This CDR3 is 15 amino acids long. The CDR3 nucleotides are TGTGCCAGCAGCCAAGTGCAGGGGGGCTCCTACGAGCAGTACTTC. Its translation: CASSQVQGGSYEQYF.

The chain couples TRBV21-1 to TRBJ1-4. TRBV21-1 is a documented pseudogene. The CDR3 is 17 residues long. The CDR3 nucleotides read TGTGCCAGCAGCAAACGCGGGGGGGCCCTTTCGTATGAAAAACTGTTTTTT. Translated, it gives CASSKRGGALSYEKLFF.

The V gene is TRBV6-6, the J gene TRBJ1-2, with D possibly TRBD1 on 6 matching bases. This CDR3 has 14 residues. CDR1 is MNHNY and CDR2 is SVGAGI in the germline V gene (reference sequence). Trimming stripped 4 bases from V and 4 bases from J, with 13 bases between. CDR3 protein: CASSSQRQVYGYTF. The DNA of the CDR3 is TGTGCCAGCAGTTCCCAAAGACAGGTCTATGGCTACACCTTC.

The chain carries TRBV2 and TRBJ1-6; TRBD1 aligns across 8 bases. In germline, CDR1 is SNHLY, CDR2 FYNNEI. The CDR3 covers 15 residues. J was trimmed by 7 bases and V by 8 bases; bases with no gene match: 10. DNA of the CDR3: TGTGCCAGCGGGGAGAGGACAGGGAACAATTCACCCCTCCACTTT. The encoded protein is CASGERTGNNSPLHF.

The rearrangement joins TRBV5-8 to TRBJ2-3, with D perhaps matching TRBD1 (6 bases). Trimming cost V 3 bases and J 4 bases, with 15 bases left between them. CDR3 length equals 15 residues. Germline lookup yields CDR1 SGHTS and CDR2 YDEGEE. This chain's CDR3 is CASSSGQRRPDTQYF. The CDR3 DNA is TGTGCCAGCAGCTCCGGACAGCGGCGGCCAGATACGCAGTATTTT.

This clone has more than one count but fewer than ten. This chain links TRBV4-2 with TRBJ2-1, with TRBD1 matching over 9 bases. Germline values: CDR1 LGHNA, CDR2 YNFKEQ. V shed 6 bases, J shed 8 bases, and the junction held 8 bases outside the gene matches. CDR3 length: 14 amino acids. The CDR3 DNA reads TGTGCCAGCAGTCAGACCGGGACAGGGTATGAGCAGTTCTTC. It is translated as CASSQTGTGYEQFF.

This sequence joins TRBV6-1 and TRBJ1-2, with a possible D match to TRBD1 (5 bases). V lost 3 bases and J lost 5, with 16 bases in between. The germline gives CDR1 MNHNS, CDR2 SASEGT. This CDR3 is 15 amino acids long. CDR3 DNA: TGTGCCAGCAGTGATGGTCGGACATCGGGTTATGGCTACACCTTC. Translation: CASSDGRTSGYGYTF.

V and J are TRBV4-3 and TRBJ1-2; D remains ambiguous. Trimming took off 1 base at V and 1 base at J, with 10 bases between the two ends. Germline V gene sequence: CDR1 LGHNA, CDR2 YSLEER. The CDR3 consists of 15 residues. DNA for the CDR3: TGCGCCAGCAGCCAAGGGCGGGGAGGTAACTATGGCTACACCTTC. Translated, it gives CASSQGRGGNYGYTF.

This clone appeared a few times. A read error may account for a junction end that differs from germline. The chain employs TRBV5-6 and TRBJ1-2; D might be TRBD1 (5 bases). There are 13 residues in the CDR3. Germline V gene sequence: CDR1 SGHDT, CDR2 YYEEEE. As DNA, the CDR3 is TGTGCCAGCAGCTTGGAAGGGGCAGCCGCATACCACTTC. It yields the protein CASSLEGAAAYHF. Looking up the rest from reference TRBV5-6 and TRBJ1-2 gives the full variable domain: DAGVTQSPTHLIKTRGQQVTLRCSPKSGHDTVSWYQQALGQGPQFIFQYYEEEERQRGNFPDRFSGHQFPNYSSELNVNALLLGDSALYLCASSLEGAAAYHFGSGTRLTVV.

This clone has a handful of counts. J is TRBJ2-3 and V is TRBV11-2; tentative D call: TRBD1 (6 bases). The germline V gene encodes CDR1 SGHAT and CDR2 FQNNGV. This CDR3 is built from 11 residues. Trimming pared 4 bases from V and 14 bases from J, leaving 13 bases between. This chain's CDR3 is CASSSGQFAYF. The DNA of the CDR3 is TGTGCCAGCAGCTCAGGACAGTTCGCGTATTTT. Combining the CDR3 with reference TRBV11-2 and TRBJ2-3 gives the whole variable domain EAGVAQSPRYKIIEKRQSVAFWCNPISGHATLYWYQQILGQGPKLLIQFQNNGVVDDSQLPKDRFSAERLKGVDSTLKIQPAKLEDSAVYLCASSSGQFAYFGPGTRLTVL.